This T cell receptor beta chain was identified during a study of naive and memory T cell subsets. CDR3 length: 16 residues. Trimming at V came to 6 bases and at J to 1 base, leaving 4 bases not matched to a gene. The treatment was: skin biopsy from PPD injection site in Mantoux-positive individual. A UMI-containing oligonucleotide was joined by 3' ligation to the TCR cDNA template. The SP2 primer and nested alpha and beta constant region primers amplified ligated cDNA in four rounds. From the UMI-ligation and nested PCR reads, TCRdb called clonotypes with MiXCR, one entry per CDR3 protein. This table has some 30,000 distinct CDR3 sequences, 5.5% to 7.5% appearing once. The sample holds many counts of this clonotype.

This chain links TRBV12-3 or TRBV12-4 with TRBJ2-5; 14 bases agree with TRBD2. This clonotype originated in an adult in good health. The sequences come from skin, collected from a tuberculin skin test site. As DNA, the CDR3 is TGTGCCAGCAGCCGGACTAGCGGGGGGCCCCAAGAGACCCAGTACTTC. It codes for CASSRTSGGPQETQYF.